Described below is a single T cell receptor (beta chain) sequence and its context. The data derive from a study of OX40 agonist ivuxolimab in advanced cancers. The CDR3 spans 18 residues. The V and J ends lost 0 bases and 0 bases respectively, with 15 bases between them. Germline lookup yields CDR1 SGHKS and CDR2 YYEKEE (reference sequence). TCRdb's table, derived via immunoSEQ multiplex PCR, lists solely in-frame clones and lacks some. This table has 60,000 to 100,000 clones, 85% to 95% appearing once. This receptor was obtained from an adult with an advanced solid tumor such as melanoma, head and neck, liver or kidney cancer. Here the sequenced sample was CD4+ or CD8+ T cells sorted from blood, taken in a trial of the OX40 agonist ivuxolimab. The chain couples TRBV5-5 to TRBJ1-4, with D hard to call. In DNA form, the CDR3 reads TGTGCCAGCAGCTTGGGGAGCATAATGACGACAACTAATGAAAAACTGTTTTTT. Translated, it gives CASSLGSIMTTTNEKLFF.